These 5 T cell receptor beta chains were sequenced from one sample in a study of control samples from healthy donors and cancer patients. Clones were sequenced by immunoSEQ multiplex PCR, and TCRdb holds only the in-frame ones, with some missing. The sample contains about 170,000 clones, around 88% of which appear only once. Material: blood. These receptors were taken from a woman aged 25 to 45 in good health.

The chain combines TRBV6-5 with TRBJ1-3; 7 bases are a match to TRBD1. The trim removed 7 bases at V and 8 bases at J, leaving 14 bases unmatched. The CDR3 consists of 15 residues. CDR1 is MNHEY and CDR2 is SVGAGI in the germline V gene. The CDR3 nucleotides are TGTGCCAGCACTTTCCTGGAAAGGGGGCGAGACACCATATATTTT. This sequence encodes CASTFLERGRDTIYF.

This clone was recorded once. J is TRBJ1-3 and V is TRBV7-6; D gene ambiguous. Germline CDR1 is SGHVS and CDR2 is FNYEAQ. Deletions cut 1 base from V and 2 bases from J, with 6 bases between. The CDR3 runs to 14 residues. In DNA form, the CDR3 reads TGTGCCAGCAGCTTAGTAGGGACTGGAAACACCATATATTTT. Protein sequence: CASSLVGTGNTIYF.

In this sample, this clone turned up a few times. The V gene is TRBV7-9, the J gene TRBJ2-2; D unresolved. Trimming removed 6 bases from V and 4 bases from J, with 9 bases in between. The germline V gene has CDR1 SEHNR and CDR2 FQNEAQ (reference sequence). The CDR3 is 13 amino acids. CDR3 protein: CASRTQITGELFF. DNA for the CDR3: TGTGCCAGCAGGACGCAGATCACCGGGGAGCTGTTTTTT. Together with reference TRBV7-9 and TRBJ2-2, the CDR3 gives the full variable domain: DTGVSQNPRHKITKRGQNVTFRCDPISEHNRLYWYRQTLGQGPEFLTYFQNEAQLEKSRLLSDRFSAERPKGSFSTLEIQRTEQGDSAMYLCASRTQITGELFFGEGSRLTVL.

This rearrangement joins TRBV11-2 to TRBJ2-1; D possibly matches TRBD1 or TRBD2 (6 bases each). V was cut by 5 bases and J by 0 bases, with 11 bases left in between. The CDR3 contains 15 residues. Germline V gene data show CDR1 as SGHAT and CDR2 as FQNNGV. In DNA, the CDR3 is TGTGCCAGCAGCACAAGGGGGGACTCCTACAATGAGCAGTTCTTC. Translating gives CASSTRGDSYNEQFF.

On this clone itself: Within the sample, other DNA sequences also encode this same CDR3. V gene TRBV2 combines with J gene TRBJ2-5; tentatively, D is TRBD1 (6 bases). The CDR3 spans 12 residues. The V gene lost 6 bases and the J gene lost 5 bases, with 10 bases spanning the gap. Germline lookup yields CDR1 SNHLY and CDR2 FYNNEI. This CDR3 is CASSGRGETQYF. CDR3 nucleotide sequence: TGTGCCAGCAGCGGCAGGGGTGAGACCCAGTACTTC. The variable domain in full, with the rest retrieved from reference TRBV2 and TRBJ2-5, is EPEVTQTPSHQVTQMGQEVILRCVPISNHLYFYWYRQILGQKVEFLVSFYNNEISEKSEIFDDQFSVERPDGSNFTLKIRSTKLEDSAMYFCASSGRGETQYFGPGTRLLVL.